A single sample gave rise to the 26 T cell receptor beta chains below, sequenced in a study of cytomegalovirus exposure and HLA in healthy donors. The PCR contained 60 Vbeta and 13 Jbeta primers. Sequencing was performed with immunoSEQ multiplex PCR; in TCRdb, only in-frame clones are kept and a portion is missing. The table records around 180,000 clones, over 65% of them present only once. Sequencing was done on a sample of PBMCs. All receptors come from a woman aged 25 to 39 in good health and CMV-seropositive.

This clone has just a few counts. The chain is built from TRBV9 and TRBJ2-2; TRBD2 agrees at 7 bases. Per germline, CDR1 SGDLS and CDR2 YYNGEE. After removal of 4 bases from V and 7 bases from J, the junction contained 10 bases not matched to a gene. The CDR3 is 15 amino acids. CDR3 sequence (DNA): TGTGCCAGCAGCACCGACGGACTAGATCTCGGGGAGCTGTTTTTT. Its protein product is CASSTDGLDLGELFF.

This chain uses TRBV5-6 with TRBJ2-3, with 16 bases lining up with TRBD2. The CDR3 runs to 18 residues. Per the germline V gene, CDR1 is SGHDT and CDR2 is YYEEEE. After removal of 4 bases from V and 6 bases from J, the junction contained 11 bases not matched to a gene. The CDR3 region has the DNA TGTGCCAGCAGCGGGATGGGACTAGCGGGAGGGCCATCCGATACGCAGTATTTT. Encoded protein: CASSGMGLAGGPSDTQYF.

This chain connects TRBV19 to TRBJ2-3; TRBD1 might be the D (6 bases). In germline, CDR1 is LNHDA, CDR2 SQIVND (reference sequence). Between the trimmed V and J ends, which lost 3 bases and 5 bases, there was a span of 12 bases. The CDR3 runs to 14 residues. The CDR3 coding sequence is TGTGCCAGTAGTATGAACAGGGCCAGAGATACGCAGTATTTT. It specifies CASSMNRARDTQYF. Complete variable domain (other parts from reference TRBV19 and TRBJ2-3): DGGITQSPKYLFRKEGQNVTLSCEQNLNHDAMYWYRQDPGQGLRLIYYSQIVNDFQKGDIAEGYSVSREKKESFPLTVTSAQKNPTAFYLCASSMNRARDTQYFGPGTRLTVL.

This clone appeared a few times. Other DNA sequences from this sample encode an identical CDR3 as well. This chain joins TRBV27 and TRBJ2-5, with TRBD1 matching 8 bases. This CDR3 region has 14 residues. Unmatched junction bases numbered 2, after V lost 0 bases and J lost 5 bases. Per the germline V gene, CDR1 is MNHEY and CDR2 is SMNVEV (reference sequence). CDR3 sequence reads: CASSLSRGRETQYF. In nucleotides, the CDR3 is TGTGCCAGCAGTTTATCCAGGGGGCGCGAGACCCAGTACTTC.

The sample holds a few counts of this clone. The chain joins TRBV5-1 to TRBJ2-7; weak D call: TRBD2 (6 bases). CDR3 size: 13 residues. Trimming removed 2 bases at V and 3 bases at J, with 9 bases between. CDR1 and CDR2 from the germline V gene are SGHRS and YFSETQ. The CDR3 region is CASSFATSYEQYF. The CDR3 DNA sequence: TGCGCCAGCAGCTTTGCGACTAGCTACGAGCAGTACTTC. The whole variable domain, filled in from reference TRBV5-1 and TRBJ2-7, reads KAGVTQTPRYLIKTRGQQVTLSCSPISGHRSVSWYQQTPGQGLQFLFEYFSETQRNKGNFPGRFSGRQFSNSRSEMNVSTLELGDSALYLCASSFATSYEQYFGPGTRLTVT.

This CDR3 is CASSIPGLAGAYNEQFF. The CDR3 coding sequence is TGTGCCAGCAGTATACCGGGACTAGCGGGAGCCTACAATGAGCAGTTCTTC. This rearrangement joins TRBV28 to TRBJ2-1, with TRBD2 matching over 14 bases. Germline V gene sequence: CDR1 MDHEN, CDR2 SYDVKM. J gave up 2 bases and V 5 bases, and 5 bases lay outside the gene matches. The CDR3 consists of 17 residues.

A few counts support this clone. The chain uses TRBV4-2 and TRBJ2-1; perhaps TRBD2 as D (6 bases). This CDR3 is 18 amino acids long. V lost 4 bases to trimming and J lost 0 bases, with 19 bases between them. Germline V gene lookup returns CDR1 LGHNA and CDR2 YNFKEQ. For the CDR3, the DNA is TGTGCCAGCAGCCCCCGAATGGGGGAGGCGAGCTCCTACAATGAGCAGTTCTTC. It yields the protein CASSPRMGEASSYNEQFF.

The chain carries TRBV28 and TRBJ1-5; TRBD1 aligns across 11 bases. CDR3 length: 15 amino acids. Germline CDR1 MDHEN, CDR2 SYDVKM. The ends lost 4 bases at V and 5 bases at J; junction bases unmatched: 4. CDR3 coding DNA: TGTGCCAGCAGTTCCGGGACAGGGGGATATCAGCCCCAGCATTTT. Protein: CASSSGTGGYQPQHF.

CDR3 nucleotide sequence: TGTGCCAGCAGTGAATATGGAACAGCCAAAGAGACCCAGTACTTC. Protein sequence: CASSEYGTAKETQYF. The chain is built from TRBV25-1 and TRBJ2-5; D is unclear. The germline V gene encodes CDR1 MGHDK and CDR2 SYGVNS. Between the trimmed V and J ends, which lost 0 bases and 3 bases, there was a span of 11 bases. This CDR3 is 15 amino acids long.

The chain joins TRBV10-3 to TRBJ2-1; D ambiguous. The CDR3 spans 12 residues. Trimming removed 4 bases from V and 7 bases from J, with 8 bases in between. Germline-derived CDR1 and CDR2 are ENHRY and SYGVKD. The CDR3 sequence: CAISGSMNEQFF. The DNA of the CDR3 is TGTGCCATCAGTGGGAGCATGAATGAGCAGTTCTTC.

Note on this clone: Other nucleotide sequences in the sample specify the same CDR3. This chain links TRBV27 with TRBJ2-2; a weak D match, TRBD2 (6 bases). CDR1 and CDR2 from the germline V gene are MNHEY and SMNVEV (reference sequence). The CDR3 consists of 16 residues. With 5 bases removed from V and 0 bases from J, the gap between germline ends came to 13 bases. For the CDR3, the DNA is TGTGCCAGCAGTCCTGATTGGGAGGCGAACACCGGGGAGCTGTTTTTT. Protein: CASSPDWEANTGELFF.

The chain has TRBV7-8 and TRBJ2-3, with unresolved D. V gave up 5 bases and J gave up 3 bases, with 9 bases separating them. CDR3 length: 13 amino acids. Germline assignment: CDR1 SGHVS and CDR2 FQNEAQ. Written as DNA, the CDR3 is TGTGCCAGCAGCCCGCGGTATACAGATACGCAGTATTTT. The encoded protein is CASSPRYTDTQYF.

The chain is built from TRBV10-3 and TRBJ1-3; D gene unclear. Germline-derived CDR1 and CDR2 are ENHRY and SYGVKD. The CDR3 loop spans 14 amino acids. V lost 10 bases to trimming and J lost 3 bases, with 16 bases between them. CDR3 amino acids: CATEKEYDGNTIYF. CDR3 DNA sequence: TGTGCCACCGAGAAAGAGTACGATGGAAACACCATATATTTT.

The chain joins TRBV4-1 to TRBJ1-1; 12 bases are shared with TRBD1. Per the germline V gene, CDR1 is MGHRA and CDR2 is YSYEKL. J lost 10 bases, V lost 0 bases, and 9 bases had no gene match. The CDR3 is 16 residues long. This CDR3 is CASSQERDRGRPRAFF. The DNA of the CDR3 is TGCGCCAGCAGCCAAGAAAGGGACAGGGGGCGCCCAAGAGCTTTCTTT.

The V call is TRBV7-8, the J call TRBJ2-5; possibly TRBD2 for D (5 bases). The CDR3 is made up of 17 amino acids. V lost 4 bases and J lost 2, with 20 bases in between. Germline-derived CDR1 and CDR2 are SGHVS and FQNEAQ. CDR3 sequence (DNA): TGTGCCAGCAGCTCAACCCCCCCACTAGTCCAGCAAGAGACCCAGTACTTC. It translates to CASSSTPPLVQQETQYF.

The chain is built from TRBV6-5 and TRBJ2-7, with TRBD2 as a possible D gene (5 bases). Germline CDR1 reads MNHEY; CDR2 reads SVGAGI. V shed 6 bases and J shed 6 bases, with 15 bases lying between them. There are 13 residues in the CDR3. The CDR3 loop reads CASRLGLGVEQYF. CDR3 bases: TGTGCCAGCAGGCTCGGACTGGGTGTCGAGCAGTACTTC.

This clone appeared a single time. The chain is built from TRBV5-1 and TRBJ2-7; TRBD2 aligns across 11 bases. The trim removed 1 base at V and 0 bases at J, leaving 6 bases unmatched. This CDR3 has 17 amino acids. The germline V gene encodes CDR1 SGHRS and CDR2 YFSETQ. The CDR3 here is CASSLLPSGGSSYEQYF. In nucleotides, the CDR3 is TGCGCCAGCAGCTTGTTGCCTAGCGGGGGGAGCTCCTACGAGCAGTACTTC.

The chain has TRBV19 and TRBJ2-7; 7 nucleotides agree with TRBD1. Germline values: CDR1 LNHDA, CDR2 SQIVND (reference sequence). J lost 5 bases, V lost 6 bases, and 7 bases had no gene match. The CDR3 spans 13 residues. The CDR3 sequence: CASRRQGEDEQYF. In nucleotides, the CDR3 is TGTGCCAGTAGAAGACAGGGAGAGGACGAGCAGTACTTC.

This chain links TRBV30 with TRBJ2-7; D is uncertain. Germline V gene lookup returns CDR1 GTSNPN and CDR2 SVGIG (reference sequence). V was cut by 2 bases and J by 0 bases, with 5 bases left in between. The CDR3 loop spans 12 amino acids. The CDR3 protein is CAWSHSSYEQYF. For the CDR3, the DNA is TGTGCCTGGAGTCATTCCTCCTACGAGCAGTACTTC. Combining the CDR3 with reference TRBV30 and TRBJ2-7 gives the whole variable domain SQTIHQWPATLVQPVGSPLSLECTVEGTSNPNLYWYRQAAGRGLQLLFYSVGIGQISSEVPQNLSASRPQDRQFILSSKKLLLSDSGFYLCAWSHSSYEQYFGPGTRLTVT.

The chain combines TRBV7-2 with TRBJ1-5; D is ambiguous. Trimming shortened V by 4 bases and J by 3 bases, and 4 bases separated the two germline ends. CDR3 length: 12 amino acids. Germline V gene lookup returns CDR1 SGHTA and CDR2 FQGNSA. CDR3 nucleotide sequence: TGTGCCAGCAGCTACTACAATCAGCCCCAGCATTTT. Translated, it gives CASSYYNQPQHF.

The genes are TRBV28 and TRBJ1-1, with D perhaps matching TRBD1 (6 bases). The CDR3 is 14 amino acids. Germline loops: CDR1 MDHEN, CDR2 SYDVKM. The V end was cut by 10 bases, the J end by 1 base, with 16 bases between. The CDR3 DNA reads TGTGCCACCTCTTCTAGGGGGGGGAACACTGAAGCTTTCTTT. This sequence encodes CATSSRGGNTEAFF.

This clone was observed a few times. The chain employs TRBV28 and TRBJ2-7; 9 nucleotides line up with TRBD2. This CDR3 contains 15 residues. The trim removed 3 bases at V and 4 bases at J, leaving 7 bases unmatched. The germline CDR1 and CDR2 sequences are MDHEN and SYDVKM. The CDR3 spells CASSFKAGGYYEQYF. DNA of the CDR3: TGTGCCAGCAGTTTCAAAGCGGGAGGATATTACGAGCAGTACTTC.

The rearrangement uses TRBV6-6 and TRBJ1-1, with TRBD1 identical over 10 bases. The CDR3 has 16 residues. The germline V gene encodes CDR1 MNHNY and CDR2 SVGAGI (reference sequence). V was clipped by 6 bases and J by 3 bases; unmatched bases: 10. CDR3 region: CASSNPGTGADTEAFF. CDR3 sequence (DNA): TGTGCCAGCAGCAACCCCGGGACAGGGGCGGACACTGAAGCTTTCTTT.

This sequence joins TRBV29-1 and TRBJ2-1, with 8 bases identical to TRBD1. V was clipped by 8 bases and J by 2 bases; unmatched bases: 5. CDR3 size: 13 residues. From germline, CDR1 is SQVTM and CDR2 ANQGSEA. The CDR3 loop reads CSMGQDTYNEQFF. In DNA, the CDR3 is TGCAGCATGGGACAGGACACCTACAATGAGCAGTTCTTC.

The chain carries TRBV6-1 and TRBJ2-3; a possible D gene is TRBD2 (5 bases). Trimming left V 0 bases short and J 0 bases short, with 7 bases between. The length of the CDR3 is 15 residues. Germline V lookup: CDR1 MNHNS, CDR2 SASEGT. The CDR3 is CASSEAGASTDTQYF. The CDR3 DNA sequence: TGTGCCAGCAGTGAAGCGGGAGCTAGCACAGATACGCAGTATTTT.

This chain links TRBV28 with TRBJ2-7, with D possibly TRBD1 on 5 matching bases. CDR3 length equals 12 residues. V was cut by 3 bases and J by 8 bases, with 11 bases left in between. In germline, CDR1 is MDHEN, CDR2 SYDVKM. In DNA form, the CDR3 reads TGTGCCAGCAGTTTTCCGCAGGGAAAGCAGTACTTC. Translation: CASSFPQGKQYF.